The source of this T cell receptor beta chain is a study of a mutant IDH1 vaccine in newly diagnosed glioma. For the study at large: Patients received vaccination from 4-6 weeks after radiotherapy alone, or with temozolomide cycles. Treated patients were about 60% male, 37.5% female, mean age about 41 years.

Time point denoted: week 35, safety follow-up. With topical imiquimod, each dose of the vaccine consisted of 300 ug of mutant IDH1 20-mer peptide. To note about this clone: Antigen: not known.

Here immunoSEQ multiplex PCR was the method, and the copy in TCRdb shows in-frame clones only, minus some. Here the sample spans about 69,000 clones, around 87% being singletons. The source of this sequence is a man younger than 45 with glioma. This sample comprised PBMCs, obtained from a glioma patient whose treatment included an IDH1 peptide vaccine.

The CDR3 is CASSPTTAHSYNSPLHF. CDR3 nucleotide sequence: TGCGCCAGCAGCCCGACGACAGCTCATTCCTATAATTCACCCCTCCACTTT. The V and J genes are TRBV4-1 and TRBJ1-6, with D perhaps matching TRBD1 (5 bases). The V gene lost 4 bases and the J gene lost 1 base, with 14 bases spanning the gap. CDR3 size: 17 residues. CDR1 is MGHRA and CDR2 is YSYEKL in the germline V gene.